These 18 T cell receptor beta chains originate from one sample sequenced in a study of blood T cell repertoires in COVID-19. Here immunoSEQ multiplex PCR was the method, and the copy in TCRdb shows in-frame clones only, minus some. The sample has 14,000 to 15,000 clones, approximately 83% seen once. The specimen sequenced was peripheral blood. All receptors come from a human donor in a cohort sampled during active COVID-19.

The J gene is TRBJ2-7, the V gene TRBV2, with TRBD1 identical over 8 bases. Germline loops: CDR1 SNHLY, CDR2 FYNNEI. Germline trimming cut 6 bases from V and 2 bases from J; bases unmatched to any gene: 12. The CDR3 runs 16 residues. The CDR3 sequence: CASSMIGDRPTYEQYF. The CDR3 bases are TGTGCCAGCAGCATGATAGGGGACAGGCCGACCTACGAGCAGTACTTC.

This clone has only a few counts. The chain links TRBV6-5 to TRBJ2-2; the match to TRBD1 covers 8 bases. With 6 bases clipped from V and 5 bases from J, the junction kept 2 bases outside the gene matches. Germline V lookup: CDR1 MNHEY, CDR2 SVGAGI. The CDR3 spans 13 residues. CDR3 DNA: TGTGCCAGCAGGGACAGGGTTACCGGGGAGCTGTTTTTT. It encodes CASRDRVTGELFF.

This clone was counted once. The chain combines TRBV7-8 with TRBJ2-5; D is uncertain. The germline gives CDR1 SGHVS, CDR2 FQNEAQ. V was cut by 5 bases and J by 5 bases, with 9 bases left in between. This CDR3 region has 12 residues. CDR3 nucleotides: TGTGCCAGCAGCCCGACAAGGGAGACCCAGTACTTC. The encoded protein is CASSPTRETQYF.

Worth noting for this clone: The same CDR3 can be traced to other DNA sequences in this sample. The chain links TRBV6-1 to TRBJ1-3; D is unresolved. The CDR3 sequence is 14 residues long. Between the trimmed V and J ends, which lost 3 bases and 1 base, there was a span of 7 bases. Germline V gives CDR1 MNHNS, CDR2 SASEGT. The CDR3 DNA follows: TGTGCCAGCAGTGACGGGGTATCTGGAAACACCATATATTTT. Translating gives CASSDGVSGNTIYF.

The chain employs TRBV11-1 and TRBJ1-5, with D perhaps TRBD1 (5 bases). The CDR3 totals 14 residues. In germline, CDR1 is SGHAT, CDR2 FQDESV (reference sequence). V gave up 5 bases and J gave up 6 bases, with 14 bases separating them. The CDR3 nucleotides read TGTGCCAGCAGCCCCACAGGTACCGGTCAGCCCCAGCATTTT. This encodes CASSPTGTGQPQHF.

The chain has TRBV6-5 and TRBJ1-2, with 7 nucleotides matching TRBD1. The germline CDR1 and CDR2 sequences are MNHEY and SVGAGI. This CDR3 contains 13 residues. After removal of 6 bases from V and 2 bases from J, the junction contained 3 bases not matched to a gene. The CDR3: CASSRDRNYGYTF. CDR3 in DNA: TGTGCCAGCAGCCGGGACAGAAACTATGGCTACACCTTC.

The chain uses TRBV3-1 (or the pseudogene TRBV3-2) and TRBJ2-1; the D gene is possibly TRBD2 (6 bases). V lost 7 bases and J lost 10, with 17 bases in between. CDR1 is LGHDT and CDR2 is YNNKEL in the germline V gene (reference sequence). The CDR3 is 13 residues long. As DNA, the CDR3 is TGTGCCAGCACCGGAGACGGGAGCGTGGAGCAGTTCTTC. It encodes CASTGDGSVEQFF.

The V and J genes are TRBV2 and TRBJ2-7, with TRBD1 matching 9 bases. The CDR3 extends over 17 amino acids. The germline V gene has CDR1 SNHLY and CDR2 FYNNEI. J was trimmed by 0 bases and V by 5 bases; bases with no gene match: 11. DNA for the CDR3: TGTGCCAGCAGTCACGGGACAGGGAGAGGGTCCTCCTACGAGCAGTACTTC. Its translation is CASSHGTGRGSSYEQYF.

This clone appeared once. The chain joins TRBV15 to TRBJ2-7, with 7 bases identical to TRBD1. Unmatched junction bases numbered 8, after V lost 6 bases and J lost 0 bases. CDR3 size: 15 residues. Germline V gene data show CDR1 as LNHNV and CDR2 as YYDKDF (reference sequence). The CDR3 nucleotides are TGTGCCACCAGTCCGGGACAGCGAAACTCCTACGAGCAGTACTTC. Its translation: CATSPGQRNSYEQYF.

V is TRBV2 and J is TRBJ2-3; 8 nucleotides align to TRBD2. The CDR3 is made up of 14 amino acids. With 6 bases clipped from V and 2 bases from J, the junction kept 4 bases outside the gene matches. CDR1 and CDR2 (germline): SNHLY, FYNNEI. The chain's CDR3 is CASRRGADTDTQYF. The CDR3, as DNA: TGTGCCAGCAGGCGGGGGGCCGACACAGATACGCAGTATTTT.

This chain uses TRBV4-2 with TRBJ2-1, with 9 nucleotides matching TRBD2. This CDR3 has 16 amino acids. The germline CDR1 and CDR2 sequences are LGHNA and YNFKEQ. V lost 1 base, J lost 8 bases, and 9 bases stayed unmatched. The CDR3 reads CASSQVVGGGADEQFF. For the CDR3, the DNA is TGTGCCAGCAGCCAAGTGGTTGGCGGGGGGGCCGATGAGCAGTTCTTC.

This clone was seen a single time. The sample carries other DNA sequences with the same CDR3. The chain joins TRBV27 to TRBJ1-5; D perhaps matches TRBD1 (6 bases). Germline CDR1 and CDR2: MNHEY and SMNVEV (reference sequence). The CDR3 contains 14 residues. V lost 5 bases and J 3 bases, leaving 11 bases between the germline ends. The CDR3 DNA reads TGTGCCAGCAGTCCGGACAGTTCCAATCAGCCCCAGCATTTT. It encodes CASSPDSSNQPQHF.

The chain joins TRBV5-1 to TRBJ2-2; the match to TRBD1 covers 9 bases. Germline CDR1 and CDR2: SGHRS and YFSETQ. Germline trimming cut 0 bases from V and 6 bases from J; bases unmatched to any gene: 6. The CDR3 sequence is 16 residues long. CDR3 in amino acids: CASSLVDRGTAGELFF. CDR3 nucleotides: TGCGCCAGCAGCTTGGTCGACAGGGGGACCGCCGGGGAGCTGTTTTTT.

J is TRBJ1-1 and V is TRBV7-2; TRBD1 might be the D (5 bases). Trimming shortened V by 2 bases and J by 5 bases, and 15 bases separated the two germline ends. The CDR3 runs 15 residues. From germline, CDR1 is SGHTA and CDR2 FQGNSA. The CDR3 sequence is CASSLIRVSDTEAFF. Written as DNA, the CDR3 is TGTGCCAGCAGCTTAATCAGGGTTTCAGATACTGAAGCTTTCTTT.

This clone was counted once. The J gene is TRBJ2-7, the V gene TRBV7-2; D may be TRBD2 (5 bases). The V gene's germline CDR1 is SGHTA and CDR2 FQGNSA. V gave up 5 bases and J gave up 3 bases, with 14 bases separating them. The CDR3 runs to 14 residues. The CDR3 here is CASSIGILYYEQYF. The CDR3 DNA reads TGTGCCAGCAGCATCGGGATACTATACTACGAGCAGTACTTC.

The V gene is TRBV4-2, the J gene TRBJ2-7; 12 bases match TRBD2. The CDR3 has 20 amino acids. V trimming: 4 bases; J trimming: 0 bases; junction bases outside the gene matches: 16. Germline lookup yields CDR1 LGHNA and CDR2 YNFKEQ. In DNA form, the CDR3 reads TGTGCCAGCAGCCCCTCGCCCGGACTAGCGGGGATAACTCGCTCCTACGAGCAGTACTTC. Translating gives CASSPSPGLAGITRSYEQYF.

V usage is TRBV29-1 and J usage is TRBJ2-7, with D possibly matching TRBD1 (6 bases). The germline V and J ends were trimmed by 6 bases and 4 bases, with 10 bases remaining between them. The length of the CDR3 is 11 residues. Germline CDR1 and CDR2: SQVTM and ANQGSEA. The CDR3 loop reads CSVGDMYEQYF. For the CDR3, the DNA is TGCAGCGTCGGGGACATGTACGAGCAGTACTTC.

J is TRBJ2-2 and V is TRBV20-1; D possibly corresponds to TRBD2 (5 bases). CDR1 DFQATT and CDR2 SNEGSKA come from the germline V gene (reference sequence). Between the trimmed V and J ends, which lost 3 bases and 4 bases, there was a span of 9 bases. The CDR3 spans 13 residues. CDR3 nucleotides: TGCAGTGCTAGTAACGGAGGCACCGGGGAGCTGTTTTTT. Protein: CSASNGGTGELFF.